The sequence of this T cell receptor beta chain was determined in a study of regulatory T cells in long-lasting Graves disease. Study-wide results and caveats: The persistent group shared fewer than 3,500 public clonotypes, more than the 850 to 1,000 shared by new patients.

The time point denotes: newly diagnosed GD, antithyroid drugs for less than 3 months. PBMC RNA was the source of the TCR library. Around 9 milliliters of peripheral blood went into EDTA tubes. V was shortened by 5 bases and J by 0 bases, with 12 bases between the two germline ends. Germline values: CDR1 LGHDT, CDR2 YNNKEL (reference sequence). The length of the CDR3 is 15 residues. This clonotype was observed many times. Its antigen is currently unknown. TCR beta libraries were built with iRepertoire HTBI primers and Arm-PCR of CDR3 regions. A single record per CDR3 protein comes from TCRdb applying MiXCR to the multiplex PCR reads. The repertoire holds a few hundred thousand distinct CDR3 sequences, with about 12% as singletons. These records were also assigned to another study, of T cells in Graves' hyperthyroidism and ophthalmopathy. That work states: In making diagnoses, clinical symptoms, serum thyroxine and TRAb, thyroid ultrasound and orbital computed tomography were all used. The model's output predicted ophthalmopathy at a median of 6.5 months prior to onset.

The TCR was taken from a woman younger than 35 with Graves disease. This specimen consisted of peripheral blood mononuclear cells (PBMCs), obtained at new diagnosis, from a patient treated with antithyroid drugs. This chain connects TRBV3-1 to TRBJ2-3, with D perhaps TRBD1 (6 bases). CDR3 amino acids: CASSALGGSTDTQYF. The CDR3 DNA reads as TGTGCCAGCAGCGCTTTAGGGGGAAGCACAGATACGCAGTATTTT.